Following are 27 T cell receptor beta chains from one sample sequenced in a study of glioma-infiltrating T cells after dendritic cell vaccination. Generated by immunoSEQ multiplex PCR, the TCRdb table keeps only in-frame clones and is missing some. The repertoire holds some 70,000 clones, with 82% as singletons. The sample in question was blood, obtained before dendritic cell vaccination. The receptors were gathered from a human donor with glioblastoma.

V and J are TRBV5-1 and TRBJ2-1, with 7 bases fitting TRBD1. Germline V gene sequence: CDR1 SGHRS, CDR2 YFSETQ. This CDR3 is 15 amino acids long. V was pared by 4 bases and J by 0 bases, with 4 bases of the junction left unmatched. The CDR3 loop reads CASSQRDSSYNEQFF. CDR3 coding DNA: TGCGCCAGCAGCCAACGGGACAGCTCCTACAATGAGCAGTTCTTC.

The chain uses TRBV5-4 and TRBJ2-3; a weak D match, TRBD1 (6 bases). The V gene lost 0 bases and the J gene lost 4 bases, with 15 bases spanning the gap. The germline V gene encodes CDR1 SGHNT and CDR2 YYREEE (reference sequence). This CDR3 contains 16 residues. This CDR3 reads CASSLGGRTEADTQYF. The CDR3 coding sequence is TGTGCCAGCAGCTTGGGGGGACGGACAGAGGCAGATACGCAGTATTTT.

The V and J genes are TRBV7-9 and TRBJ2-2; 8 bases map to TRBD1. Germline loops: CDR1 SEHNR, CDR2 FQNEAQ (reference sequence). The V and J ends lost 5 bases and 3 bases, in that order; junction bases with no gene match: 8. CDR3 length: 16 amino acids. The CDR3: CASSPGQGGHTGELFF. The CDR3 region has the DNA TGTGCCAGCAGCCCCGGACAGGGTGGTCACACCGGGGAGCTGTTTTTT.

The V gene is TRBV6-1, the J gene TRBJ1-6, with D tentatively TRBD1 (5 bases). Germline V gene data show CDR1 as MNHNS and CDR2 as SASEGT. This CDR3 spans 16 amino acids. Trimming removed 0 bases at V and 6 bases at J, with 12 bases between. The CDR3, as DNA: TGTGCCAGCAGTGAAGCAGGGGATCTTTCTAATTCACCCCTCCACTTT. Translation: CASSEAGDLSNSPLHF.

V is TRBV23-1 and J is TRBJ2-1; 7 positions match TRBD1. TRBV23-1 is placed among ORFs of uncertain function. V shed 8 bases and J 7 bases; nucleotides not matched to a gene: 5. This CDR3 has 12 residues. CDR3 residues: CASPTGRNEQFF. DNA for the CDR3: TGCGCCAGCCCGACAGGGAGAAATGAGCAGTTCTTC.

The chain links TRBV7-2 to TRBJ1-3; D uncertain. Germline CDR1 is SGHTA and CDR2 is FQGNSA. The CDR3 sequence is 16 residues long. V lost 0 bases, J lost 2 bases, and 11 bases lay in between. CDR3 in amino acids: CASSLAVGRTGNTIYF. The CDR3, as DNA: TGTGCCAGCAGCTTAGCGGTGGGGAGAACTGGAAACACCATATATTTT.

The J gene is TRBJ2-1, the V gene TRBV9; 7 bases align to TRBD2. Germline V CDR1 and CDR2: SGDLS, YYNGEE. The CDR3 length is 17 residues. J lost 4 bases, V lost 3 bases, and 13 bases had no gene match. The CDR3 DNA reads as TGTGCCAGCAGCGAGCTCCGGGACTACCGAGGTTACAATGAGCAGTTCTTC. Translation gives CASSELRDYRGYNEQFF.

The rearrangement uses TRBV5-1 and TRBJ1-2; TRBD1 is a possible D gene (6 bases). The germline gives CDR1 SGHRS, CDR2 YFSETQ. The length of the CDR3 is 13 residues. Trimming pared 0 bases from V and 7 bases from J, leaving 10 bases between. CDR3 sequence: CASSLEGRGGYTF. The CDR3 nucleotides are TGCGCCAGCAGCTTGGAAGGCAGGGGTGGCTACACCTTC.

This clone occurred once. The chain carries TRBV5-4 and TRBJ2-7; TRBD2 is a possible D gene (6 bases). Germline CDR1 and CDR2: SGHNT and YYREEE (reference sequence). The CDR3 sequence is 17 residues long. The V end was cut by 4 bases, the J end by 2 bases, with 22 bases between. CDR3: CASSPPGLAGRTYEQYF. CDR3 nucleotides: TGTGCCAGCAGCCCCCCCGGGCTAGCAGGGAGGACCTACGAGCAGTACTTC.

A few counts support this clone. The chain links TRBV19 to TRBJ1-3; 8 nucleotides match TRBD1. V was pared by 4 bases and J by 0 bases, with 5 bases of the junction left unmatched. The CDR3 covers 16 residues. The germline V gene encodes CDR1 LNHDA and CDR2 SQIVND (reference sequence). CDR3 sequence (DNA): TGTGCCAGTAGTACGGGACAGGCGGTCTCTGGAAACACCATATATTTT. Its translation is CASSTGQAVSGNTIYF.

The genes are TRBV12-5 and TRBJ2-7, with TRBD2 matching 8 bases. V dropped 0 bases and J dropped 2; count of bases not matched to a gene: 12. Per germline, CDR1 LGHNT and CDR2 FRNRAP. The CDR3 is 18 amino acids. This CDR3 is CASGLVRFRGGRAYEQYF. For the CDR3, the DNA is TGTGCTAGTGGTTTGGTACGTTTTCGCGGGGGGCGCGCCTACGAGCAGTACTTC.

This chain uses TRBV12-5 with TRBJ1-2, with a weak D call TRBD1 (6 bases). Between the trimmed V and J ends, which lost 5 bases and 7 bases, there was a span of 26 bases. There are 17 residues in the CDR3. Germline loops: CDR1 LGHNT, CDR2 FRNRAP. For the CDR3, the DNA is TGTGCTAGTGGTCCACCAGGGACACAAAGGAGGTTGGGTGGCTACACCTTC. Its translation: CASGPPGTQRRLGGYTF.

For the CDR3, the DNA is TGTGCCAGCAGTTTCGTGGGGGCCAAGTACGAGCAGTACTTC. It codes for CASSFVGAKYEQYF. The chain employs TRBV28 and TRBJ2-7, with a possible D match to TRBD1 (6 bases). This CDR3 has 14 residues. Trimming removed 3 bases from V and 4 bases from J, with 13 bases in between. Germline values: CDR1 MDHEN, CDR2 SYDVKM.

The chain has TRBV7-8 and TRBJ1-6, with TRBD1 matching over 9 bases. CDR3 size: 15 residues. Per the germline V gene, CDR1 is SGHVS and CDR2 is FQNEAQ. V was clipped by 5 bases and J by 10 bases; unmatched bases: 9. CDR3 residues: CASSARGQGFSPLHF. CDR3 in DNA: TGTGCCAGCAGCGCGCGAGGACAGGGGTTCTCACCCCTCCACTTT.

This sequence joins TRBV7-9 and TRBJ2-2; the D is unclear. Germline lookup yields CDR1 SEHNR and CDR2 FQNEAQ (reference sequence). The CDR3 is made up of 15 amino acids. The germline V and J ends were trimmed by 5 bases and 0 bases, with 10 bases remaining between them. CDR3 in amino acids: CASSAPEANTGELFF. The CDR3 region has the DNA TGTGCCAGCAGCGCCCCCGAGGCGAACACCGGGGAGCTGTTTTTT.

The gene calls are TRBV4-1 and TRBJ2-3, with TRBD2 matching 8 bases. This CDR3 contains 19 residues. V dropped 1 base and J dropped 0; count of bases not matched to a gene: 12. The germline CDR1 and CDR2 sequences are MGHRA and YSYEKL. As DNA, the CDR3 is TGCGCCAGCAGCCAAGGGAATAGCGGGGCATTCTATAGCACAGATACGCAGTATTTT. Encoded protein: CASSQGNSGAFYSTDTQYF.

The gene calls are TRBV29-1 and TRBJ2-1; TRBD1 agrees at 9 bases. The germline gives CDR1 SQVTM, CDR2 ANQGSEA. After removal of 7 bases from V and 2 bases from J, the junction contained 9 bases not matched to a gene. The CDR3 covers 15 residues. CDR3 amino acids: CSARQGGPAYNEQFF. CDR3 coding DNA: TGCAGCGCCAGACAGGGGGGTCCGGCCTACAATGAGCAGTTCTTC.

V usage is TRBV14 and J usage is TRBJ2-1; a weak D match, TRBD2 (5 bases). V lost 1 base and J 1 base, leaving 14 bases between the germline ends. The CDR3 has 17 residues. CDR1 and CDR2 from the germline V gene are SGHDN and FVKESK. The CDR3: CASSQVTRGYSYNEQFF. The CDR3 DNA reads as TGTGCCAGCAGCCAAGTAACTAGAGGGTATTCCTACAATGAGCAGTTCTTC.

J is TRBJ2-7 and V is TRBV4-2; no clear D gene. The V end lost 3 bases, the J end lost 4 bases, and 4 bases lay between the germline ends. The CDR3 extends over 11 amino acids. CDR1 and CDR2 from the germline V gene are LGHNA and YNFKEQ. For the CDR3, the DNA is TGTGCCAGCAGCCAGTCTTACGAGCAGTACTTC. This encodes CASSQSYEQYF.

The chain links TRBV18 to TRBJ1-4; 9 bases are a match to TRBD1. This CDR3 contains 15 residues. Germline V gene sequence: CDR1 KGHSH, CDR2 LQKENI. J was trimmed by 7 bases and V by 6 bases; bases with no gene match: 9. The CDR3 loop reads CASSPRGTGFEKLFF. In nucleotides, the CDR3 is TGTGCCAGCTCGCCGCGGGGGACAGGGTTTGAAAAACTGTTTTTT. The whole variable domain, filled in from reference TRBV18 and TRBJ1-4, reads NAGVMQNPRHLVRRRGQEARLRCSPMKGHSHVYWYRQLPEEGLKFMVYLQKENIIDESGMPKERFSAEFPKEGPSILRIQQVVRGDSAAYFCASSPRGTGFEKLFFGSGTQLSVL.

This clone was counted a few times. The chain joins TRBV4-1 to TRBJ2-7; possibly TRBD1 for D (6 bases). Germline lookup yields CDR1 MGHRA and CDR2 YSYEKL. V dropped 3 bases and J dropped 0 bases, with 12 bases sitting between them. This CDR3 comprises 15 residues. CDR3 nucleotides: TGCGCCAGCAGCCAGACCGGACAGAGCTCCTACGAGCAGTACTTC. It is translated as CASSQTGQSSYEQYF.

The chain couples TRBV27 to TRBJ1-5; a weak D match, TRBD1 (5 bases). The V and J ends lost 6 bases and 0 bases respectively, with 9 bases between them. Germline V gene sequence: CDR1 MNHEY, CDR2 SMNVEV (reference sequence). The CDR3 is 14 residues long. CDR3 nucleotides: TGTGCCAGCAGACAGGCCTATAGCAATCAGCCCCAGCATTTT. Amino acid sequence: CASRQAYSNQPQHF.

The chain links TRBV2 to TRBJ2-7; D perhaps matches TRBD1 (5 bases). The CDR3 loop spans 14 amino acids. CDR1 is SNHLY, CDR2 FYNNEI, per germline. The V end lost 6 bases, the J end lost 3 bases, and 15 bases lay between the germline ends. CDR3 sequence: CASSIQGRGYEQYF. The CDR3 DNA is TGTGCCAGCAGCATCCAGGGAAGAGGCTACGAGCAGTACTTC.

This clone was recorded a few times. This sequence joins TRBV10-3 and TRBJ2-2; D not certain. Per germline, CDR1 ENHRY and CDR2 SYGVKD. Trimming stripped 1 base from V and 4 bases from J, with 7 bases between. This CDR3 spans 14 amino acids. CDR3 sequence: CAISELASTGELFF. CDR3 in DNA: TGTGCCATCAGTGAGTTAGCAAGCACCGGGGAGCTGTTTTTT.

The chain couples TRBV2 to TRBJ2-2, with 7 positions matching TRBD2. With V trimmed by 8 bases and J by 1 base, 4 bases remained unmatched. CDR1 and CDR2 from the germline V gene are SNHLY and FYNNEI. The CDR3 is 14 residues long. CDR3 bases: TGTGCCAGCGGGGGACTACGGAACACCGGGGAGCTGTTTTTT. It specifies CASGGLRNTGELFF. Combining the CDR3 with reference TRBV2 and TRBJ2-2 gives the whole variable domain EPEVTQTPSHQVTQMGQEVILRCVPISNHLYFYWYRQILGQKVEFLVSFYNNEISEKSEIFDDQFSVERPDGSNFTLKIRSTKLEDSAMYFCASGGLRNTGELFFGEGSRLTVL.

Comments on this clone: The missing conserved phenylalanine or tryptophan at the end of this CDR3 makes a read error likely. The DNA is left out, because the CDR3 cannot be placed on it with certainty; the CDR3 is given as TCRdb lists it. This chain's CDR3 is CASSYQSGTGYL. The genes are TRBV6-6 and TRBJ2-7; TRBD1, the table's D call, lacks a check against the DNA. The CDR3 has 12 amino acids, counting both end residues. CDR1 is MNHNY, CDR2 SVGAGI, per germline (reference sequence).

As regards this clone: No DNA is shown, since the ends of the CDR3 on it are uncertain; the CDR3 is the one TCRdb lists. The rearrangement joins TRBV5-1 to TRBJ1-6; TRBD1, the D gene given by the table, was not confirmed from the DNA. The germline gives CDR1 SGHRS, CDR2 YFSETQ. A total of 15 residues make up the CDR3, ends included. The CDR3 loop reads CASTFGSRVNSPLHF.